Below are 2 T cell receptor beta chains sequenced from a single sample in a study of beta chain features in type 1 diabetes. Expressed TCRB transcripts were sequenced after all isolated RNA was converted to cDNA. Profiled with immunoSEQ multiplex PCR; TCRdb holds only in-frame clones, not every one. The sample yields under 400,000 clones, roughly 12% seen once. Sequenced material: naive CD4+ T cells from blood. The source is a man aged 18-30 years in good health.

In this sample, this clone turned up a few times. This chain links TRBV7-6 with TRBJ2-7, with D maybe TRBD2 (6 bases). V lost 5 bases and J lost 0, with 17 bases in between. The germline CDR1 and CDR2 sequences are SGHVS and FNYEAQ. The CDR3 covers 16 residues. DNA of the CDR3: TGTGCCAGCAGCCCCAGGTCGCGGGGATTCTCCTACGAGCAGTACTTC. Its translation: CASSPRSRGFSYEQYF.

This rearrangement joins TRBV29-1 to TRBJ2-2; 7 bases fit TRBD1. Germline V CDR1 and CDR2: SQVTM, ANQGSEA. The CDR3 consists of 16 residues. The CDR3 DNA follows: TGCAGTGTTTGGGGTCCCGACAGGGCCGACACCGGGGAGCTGTTTTTT. Its translation: CSVWGPDRADTGELFF.